This T cell receptor beta chain appears in the sequencing data of a study of blood T cells in healthy people across ages. Study-level findings and limits: From one million sequenced T cells, diversity estimates were lower bounds.

The CDR3 length is 14 residues. Germline V lookup: CDR1 SGHTA, CDR2 FQGNSA. V was trimmed by 4 bases and J by 5 bases, leaving 14 bases between them. Next came a second PCR, run for roughly 6 to 11 cycles, which used a sample-barcoded 5' primer along with a J-beta primer mix. Each cDNA molecule carried a tag from a template-switch adaptor that contained 12 random nucleotides. TCRdb processed the 5' RACE reads anew with MiXCR; each CDR3 protein has one entry. This sample has some 550,000 distinct CDR3 sequences; 47% occur once, and the top ten carry approximately 25%. Concerning this clonotype itself: The antigen remains undetermined.

Sequencing used blood. The rearrangement links TRBV7-2 to TRBJ1-1; no clear D. The TCR comes from an older man in good health. The CDR3: CASSSADGNTEAFF. In DNA form, the CDR3 reads TGTGCCAGCAGCTCTGCCGACGGGAATACTGAAGCTTTCTTT.